The TCR beta chain described here comes from a study of T-cell memory formation after mild COVID-19. Turning to the study itself: Clusters were largely donor specific.

At least ten counts were recorded for this clonotype. With constant-segment primers, 5'RACE yielded cDNA libraries of TCR alpha and TCR beta that carried sample barcodes and UMIs. TCRdb passed the 5' RACE reads through MiXCR, listing each CDR3 protein once. The sample lists about 560,000 distinct CDR3 sequences, 20% to 25% seen once, with about 8.4% in the top ten. The TCR sequence derives from an adult woman who had mild COVID-19 (a few samples of this study predate the infection). Cell type and time point are not known. Source material: PBMCs or a T cell subset sorted from them (not recorded which).

CDR3 loop: CATSERTAPQETQYF. In nucleotides, the CDR3 is TGTGCCACCAGTGAGCGGACAGCCCCGCAAGAGACCCAGTACTTC. The chain combines TRBV24-1 with TRBJ2-5, with D perhaps TRBD1 (6 bases). CDR3 size: 15 residues. CDR1 and CDR2 from the germline V gene are KGHDR and SFDVKD. V lost 4 bases to trimming and J lost 2 bases, with 13 bases between them.